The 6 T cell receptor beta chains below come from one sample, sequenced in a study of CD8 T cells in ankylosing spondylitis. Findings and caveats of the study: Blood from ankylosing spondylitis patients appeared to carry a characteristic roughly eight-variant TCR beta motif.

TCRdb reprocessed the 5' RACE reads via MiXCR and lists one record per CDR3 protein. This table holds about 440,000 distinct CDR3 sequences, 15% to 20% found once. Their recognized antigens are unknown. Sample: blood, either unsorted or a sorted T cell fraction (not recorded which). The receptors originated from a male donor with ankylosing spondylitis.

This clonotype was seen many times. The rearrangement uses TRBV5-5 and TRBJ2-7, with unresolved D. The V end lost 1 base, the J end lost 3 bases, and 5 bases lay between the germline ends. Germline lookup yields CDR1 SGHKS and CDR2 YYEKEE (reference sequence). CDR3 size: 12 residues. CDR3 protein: CASSLLFYEQYF. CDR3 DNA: TGTGCCAGCAGCTTGTTGTTCTACGAGCAGTACTTC.

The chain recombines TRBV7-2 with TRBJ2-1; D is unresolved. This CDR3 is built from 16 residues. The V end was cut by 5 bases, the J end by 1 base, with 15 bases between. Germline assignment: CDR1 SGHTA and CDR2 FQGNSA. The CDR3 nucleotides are TGTGCCAGCAGCAACATAGGTTTGTTGTCCTACAATGAGCAGTTCTTC. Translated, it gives CASSNIGLLSYNEQFF.

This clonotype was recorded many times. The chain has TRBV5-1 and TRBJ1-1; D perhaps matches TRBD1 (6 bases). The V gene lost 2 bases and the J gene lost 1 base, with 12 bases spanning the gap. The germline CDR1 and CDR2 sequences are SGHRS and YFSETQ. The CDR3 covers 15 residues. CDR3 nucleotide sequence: TGCGCCAGCAGCTTACTCAGGGGAACGAACACTGAAGCTTTCTTT. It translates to CASSLLRGTNTEAFF.

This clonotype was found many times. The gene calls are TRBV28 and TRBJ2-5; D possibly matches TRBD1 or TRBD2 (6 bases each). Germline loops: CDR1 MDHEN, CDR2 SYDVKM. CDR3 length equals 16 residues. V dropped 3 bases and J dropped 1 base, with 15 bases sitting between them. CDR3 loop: CASSLGGHRIQETQYF. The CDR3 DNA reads TGTGCCAGCAGTTTGGGGGGACATCGAATCCAAGAGACCCAGTACTTC. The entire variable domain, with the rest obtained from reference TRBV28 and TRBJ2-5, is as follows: DVKVTQSSRYLVKRTGEKVFLECVQDMDHENMFWYRQDPGLGLRLIYFSYDVKMKEKGDIPEGYSVSREKKERFSLILESASTNQTSMYLCASSLGGHRIQETQYFGPGTRLLVL.

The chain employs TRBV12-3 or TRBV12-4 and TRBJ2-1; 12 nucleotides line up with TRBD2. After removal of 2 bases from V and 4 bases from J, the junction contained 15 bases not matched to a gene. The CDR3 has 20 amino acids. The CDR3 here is CASSLNFRGLGTSGYNEQFF. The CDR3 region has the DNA TGTGCCAGCAGTTTAAATTTCAGGGGGCTGGGGACTAGCGGGTACAATGAGCAGTTCTTC.

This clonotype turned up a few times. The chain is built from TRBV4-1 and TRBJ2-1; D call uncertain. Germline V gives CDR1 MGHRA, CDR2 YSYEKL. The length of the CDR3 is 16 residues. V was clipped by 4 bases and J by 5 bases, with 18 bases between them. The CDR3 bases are TGCGCCAGCAGCCGAGAACGCCGGCTTGCTAACAATGAGCAGTTCTTC. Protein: CASSRERRLANNEQFF.